The sequence of this T cell receptor beta chain was determined in a study of identical twins (dated by TCRdb to the mid-2010s). The study in broad terms: To test whether fetal clonotypes persist, this study deep-sequenced TCR alpha and beta repertoires from monozygotic twins, from unrelated adults of various ages, and from cord blood. To rule out contamination, replicate twin experiments were performed at different times with different library preparation protocols. Paper-wide results and their limitations: Fewer insertions were carried by abundant cord blood beta clonotypes; a weaker similar trend was observed in young adult naive repertoires, while no such trend was observed in memory repertoires. Zero-insertion analyses could be partly confounded by invariant T cells such as MAIT and iNKT, although diverse VJ usage argued against such confounding for most clonotypes. Because the same donors could not be followed over many years, the conclusions relied on cross-sectional statistical analysis. Compared with coincidental sharing between unrelated individuals, out-of-frame TCR alpha sequences shared between twins had an excess of sequences with low generation probability. A weaker excess of twin sharing was found in beta out-of-frame sequences because the signal-to-noise ratio was lowered by fewer shared sequences. Out-of-frame TCR alpha sharing in monozygotic twins was systematically underestimated by recombination models, whereas sharing between unrelated individuals was in agreement with the recombination models.

The germline V gene (reference sequence) specifies DFQATT as CDR1 and SNEGSKA as CDR2. Including the terminal cysteine and phenylalanine, the CDR3 comprises 13 residues. Only the CDR3 part of the read is kept: 39 bases, read in frame from the first base. V drops 2 bases and J drops 1 base, leaving 8 bases in between. Only healthy Caucasian donors were included. Three pairs of female monozygotic twins, all aged roughly 18 to 30 years, were included in the twin cohort. Peripheral blood mononuclear cells were the source from which RNA for the TCR libraries was isolated. In regard to this clonotype: There is no known antigen for this receptor. No base quality information exists; no much larger clone differs at one position.

Libraries were prepared through 5' RACE. The instrument was an Illumina HiSeq 2000. Template switching introduced a universal primer binding site; the final cDNA contained a unique molecular identifier, enabling accurate counting of TCR cDNA molecules. Specific primers in the conserved constant-segment region were used to synthesize first-strand cDNA for TCR alpha and beta chains. To control for contamination, every cDNA library was double barcoded, receiving both a SMART-Mk sample barcode and Illumina barcodes. TruSeq adapter sequences and Illumina sample barcodes were added in two successive PCR steps. TCR alpha and beta cDNA libraries were sequenced on the Illumina HiSeq platform with custom primers. Per the authors' processing: MiGEC was used to process raw reads and extract unique molecular identifiers, and MiXCR was used to find CDR3 positions. For each individual, recombination models were inferred using an EM algorithm with the repgenHMM and IGoR tools. Shared clonotype analysis was performed with the tcR package in R, normalizing sharing by the product of cloneset sizes. To study raw recombination without the effects of thymic and clonal selection, out-of-frame nonproductive sequences were analyzed. The public reads were run again by TCRdb, first through fastp at Q25 and then through MiXCR, and only productive beta chains were kept. Rows are unified per CDR3 protein, each entry keeping the most common DNA and genes. TCRdb, not the authors, supplied the V and J calls. Present in this sample are 700,000 or so distinct CDR3 sequences, approximately 9% of which were seen just once. The ten largest clones capture 0.75% to 1% of the sample.

This sample was also put to use in a study of yellow fever vaccine responses in identical twins. The second paper states: According to the authors, the vaccine-induced T cell response in identical twins seemed to be partly convergent and partly specific to each individual. The study precisely tracked vaccine-responding T cell clones in identical twins.

The receptor was derived from a woman under 30 in good health. Input material: PBMCs. The chain couples TRBV20-1 to TRBJ1-1; the D gene cannot be resolved reliably. The DNA is as follows: TGCAGTGCTAGACGGCAGCCGAACACTGAAGCTTTCTTT. This encodes CSARRQPNTEAFF.